The source of this T cell receptor (beta chain) is a study of tumor-infiltrating lymphocytes in primary liver carcinoma. A remark on this clonotype: What it recognizes is unknown. This CDR3 is missing its conserved last phenylalanine or tryptophan, likely due to a read error.

From around 0.5 ug of total RNA, TCR beta-specific cDNA was reverse-transcribed using a constant-region primer. Slightly modified ARM-PCR with three nested multiplex PCR rounds yielded TCR beta libraries. MiXCR, run by TCRdb on the multiplex PCR reads, gives a single entry per CDR3 protein. The sample consists of 95,000 to 100,000 distinct CDR3 sequences, around 73% of them appearing once. Broader study findings: A significantly higher top-250-clone fraction was found in tumors than in blood (p = 0.039). Only about 8-24% of top clones spanned all five tumor regions.

Total RNA and DNA came together from around 20-30 mg of bulk tissue without cell sorting. Resecting the tumor surgically was how the patients' primary liver carcinoma was treated. The study sampled five separate regions from each tumor. The sample comprised liver tumor tissue from sampling region 2. Specified subset: tumor region T2, inferior pole. The receptor's source is a woman in her sixties with primary liver carcinoma and hepatitis B virus infection.

CDR3 coding DNA: TGTGCCAGTAGCTTAGGGACAGGGGGCTCCCTCAAGCAGTACTTA. This encodes CASSLGTGGSLKQYL. The rearrangement links TRBV11-3 to TRBJ2-7, with 12 bases aligning to TRBD1. From germline, CDR1 is SGHNT and CDR2 YENEEA. The CDR3 loop spans 15 amino acids.